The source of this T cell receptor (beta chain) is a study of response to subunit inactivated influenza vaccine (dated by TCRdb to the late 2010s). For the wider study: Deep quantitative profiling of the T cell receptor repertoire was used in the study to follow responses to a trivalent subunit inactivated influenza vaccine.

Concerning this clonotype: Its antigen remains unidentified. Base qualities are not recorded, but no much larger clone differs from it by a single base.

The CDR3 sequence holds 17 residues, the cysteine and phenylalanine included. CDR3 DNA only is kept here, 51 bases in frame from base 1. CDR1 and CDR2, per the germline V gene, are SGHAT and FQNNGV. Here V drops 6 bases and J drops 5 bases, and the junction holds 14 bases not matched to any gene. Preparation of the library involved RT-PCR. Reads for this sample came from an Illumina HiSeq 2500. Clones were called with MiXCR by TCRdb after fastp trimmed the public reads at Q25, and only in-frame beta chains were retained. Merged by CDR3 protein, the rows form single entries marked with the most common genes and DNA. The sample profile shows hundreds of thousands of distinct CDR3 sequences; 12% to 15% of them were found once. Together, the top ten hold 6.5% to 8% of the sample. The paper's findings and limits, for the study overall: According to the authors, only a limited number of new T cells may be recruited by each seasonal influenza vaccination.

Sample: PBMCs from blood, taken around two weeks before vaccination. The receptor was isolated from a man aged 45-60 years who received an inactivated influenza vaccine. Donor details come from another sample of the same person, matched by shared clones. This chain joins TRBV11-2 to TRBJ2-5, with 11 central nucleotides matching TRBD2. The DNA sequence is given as TGTGCCAGCAGAATAGACCGTAGCGGGGGGGCCTGGGAGACCCAGTACTTC. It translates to CASRIDRSGGAWETQYF.